These 31 T cell receptor beta chains came from one sample sequenced in a study of blood T cells in healthy people across ages. Using a J-beta primer mix together with a sample-barcoded 5' primer, a second PCR was run for roughly 7 to 12 cycles. TCRdb recomputed calls from the 5' RACE reads with MiXCR, one row per CDR3 protein. The sample includes about 640,000 distinct CDR3 sequences, under 65% of them seen just once. Sequencing was performed on blood. The receptors were gathered from a man aged 55 to 70 in good health.

V and J are TRBV7-9 and TRBJ1-2, with TRBD1 matching 7 bases. The J segment lost 4 bases and the V segment lost 5 bases, leaving 7 bases of the junction unmatched. The CDR3 length is 14 residues. Per germline, CDR1 SEHNR and CDR2 FQNEAQ (reference sequence). CDR3 bases: TGTGCCAGCAGCGTCCTGACAGGGATCTATGGCTACACCTTC. It specifies CASSVLTGIYGYTF.

The rearrangement uses TRBV21-1 and TRBJ2-1; TRBD1 is the table's D call, not checked against the DNA. TRBV21-1 is shown as a pseudogene. The CDR3 covers 13 residues. As DNA, the CDR3 is TGTGCCAGCAGCCCGGGACAGGAGGGTGGGAAGTTCTTC. As protein: CASSPGQEGGKFF.

This chain links TRBV5-1 with TRBJ1-4; D might be TRBD1 (5 bases). Trimming pared 4 bases from V and 0 bases from J, leaving 13 bases between. Germline CDR1 is SGHRS and CDR2 is YFSETQ. This CDR3 spans 16 amino acids. This CDR3 reads CASSGTGVTTNEKLFF. The CDR3 DNA is TGCGCCAGCAGCGGCACAGGCGTAACAACTAATGAAAAACTGTTTTTT.

This clonotype was detected only a few times. This rearrangement joins TRBV5-1 to TRBJ2-7; D not certain. Trimming removed 4 bases at V and 4 bases at J, with 9 bases between. CDR1 and CDR2 from the germline V gene are SGHRS and YFSETQ. The CDR3 is 12 residues long. The CDR3 DNA follows: TGCGCCAGCAGCGCCAGTATTTACGAGCAGTACTTC. Translated: CASSASIYEQYF. Full variable domain (remainder filled in from reference TRBV5-1 and TRBJ2-7): KAGVTQTPRYLIKTRGQQVTLSCSPISGHRSVSWYQQTPGQGLQFLFEYFSETQRNKGNFPGRFSGRQFSNSRSEMNVSTLELGDSALYLCASSASIYEQYFGPGTRLTVT.

This chain links TRBV6-2 or TRBV6-3 with TRBJ2-7; TRBD2 matches 10 bases. V lost 7 bases to trimming and J lost 3 bases; unmatched junction nucleotides: 3. CDR1 MNHEY and CDR2 SVGEGT come from the germline V gene. This CDR3 comprises 13 residues. DNA for the CDR3: TGTGCCAGCAACCAGCGGGGGGGCTACGAGCAGTACTTC. It yields the protein CASNQRGGYEQYF.

This chain uses TRBV28 with TRBJ2-1; D possibly corresponds to TRBD2 (6 bases). The J call is uncertain, as TRBJ2-7 better fits the DNA end. Germline lookup yields CDR1 MDHEN and CDR2 SYDVKM. The CDR3 extends over 17 amino acids. The CDR3 nucleotides read TGTGCCAGCCACCCTCTTGGCGGGGAGAGCTCCTACAATGAGCAGTACTTC. Protein sequence: CASHPLGGESSYNEQYF.

This rearrangement joins TRBV18 to TRBJ2-6, with a weak D call TRBD2 (5 bases). The germline V gene encodes CDR1 KGHSH and CDR2 LQKENI. The V end lost 6 bases, the J end lost 1 base, and 13 bases lay between the germline ends. This CDR3 region has 16 residues. CDR3 bases: TGTGCCAGCTCCCCAAGCGGTGGGTCTGGGGCCAACGTCCTGACTTTC. Translating gives CASSPSGGSGANVLTF.

This clonotype was counted between two and nine times. The chain carries TRBV7-2 and TRBJ2-1; D is uncertain. Trimming removed 5 bases at V and 3 bases at J, with 5 bases between. The CDR3 is 12 amino acids. CDR1 is SGHTA, CDR2 FQGNSA, per germline. In nucleotides, the CDR3 is TGTGCCAGCAGCCATTACTACAATGAGCAGTTCTTC. Protein sequence: CASSHYYNEQFF.

The chain links TRBV6-2 or TRBV6-3 to TRBJ2-4, with D possibly TRBD1 on 5 matching bases. The V and J ends lost 6 bases and 13 bases respectively, with 16 bases between them. The V gene's germline CDR1 is MNHEY and CDR2 SVGEGT. The CDR3 totals 12 residues. In nucleotides, the CDR3 is TGTGCCAGCAGCCAGGGAATTATGGAGCAGTACTTC. Its protein product is CASSQGIMEQYF.

The chain carries TRBV6-6 and TRBJ2-5; the match to TRBD2 covers 9 bases. CDR3 size: 15 residues. Germline loops: CDR1 MNHNY, CDR2 SVGAGI (reference sequence). Trimming cost V 6 bases and J 5 bases; bases outside gene matches: 10. This CDR3 is CASSRLAVRGETQYF. Here the CDR3 DNA reads TGTGCCAGCAGCCGACTAGCGGTTCGTGGGGAGACCCAGTACTTC.

This clonotype was counted once. This chain links TRBV15 with TRBJ2-3; 10 bases are a match to TRBD1. This CDR3 comprises 16 residues. CDR1 and CDR2 (germline): LNHNV, YYDKDF (reference sequence). Germline trimming cut 5 bases from V and 3 bases from J; bases unmatched to any gene: 8. CDR3: CATSAYPGQGTDTQYF. The DNA for the CDR3 is TGTGCCACCAGCGCATATCCGGGACAGGGGACAGATACGCAGTATTTT.

J is TRBJ1-2 and V is TRBV14, with D unclear. The V gene's germline CDR1 is SGHDN and CDR2 FVKESK. The CDR3 totals 12 residues. V was pared by 4 bases and J by 3 bases, with 6 bases between. CDR3 amino acids: CASSPAHYGYTF. CDR3 nucleotides: TGTGCCAGCAGCCCCGCACACTATGGCTACACCTTC.

The V gene is TRBV7-9, the J gene TRBJ1-4, with TRBD1 matching over 8 bases. The length of the CDR3 is 15 residues. The germline CDR1 and CDR2 sequences are SEHNR and FQNEAQ (reference sequence). The junction had 9 bases not matched to a gene; V was cut back by 2 bases and J by 10 bases. The CDR3 DNA sequence: TGTGCCAGCAGCTTACTCGACAGGGGTTTCGGAAAACTGTTTTTT. It translates to CASSLLDRGFGKLFF. The variable domain in full, completed from reference TRBV7-9 and TRBJ1-4, reads DTGVSQNPRHKITKRGQNVTFRCDPISEHNRLYWYRQTLGQGPEFLTYFQNEAQLEKSRLLSDRFSAERPKGSFSTLEIQRTEQGDSAMYLCASSLLDRGFGKLFFGSGTQLSVL.

This clonotype was counted once. The V and J genes are TRBV20-1 and TRBJ1-6, with D uncertain. The CDR3 sequence is 14 residues long. Germline CDR1 and CDR2: DFQATT and SNEGSKA (reference sequence). The CDR3 sequence is CGPAKGTVNSPLHF. For the CDR3, the DNA is TGCGGTCCGGCAAAGGGCACCGTAAATTCACCCCTCCACTTT.

This rearrangement joins TRBV7-2 to TRBJ1-3; D is uncertain. CDR1 and CDR2 from the germline V gene are SGHTA and FQGNSA. This CDR3 contains 15 residues. V was pared by 1 base and J by 2 bases, with 9 bases between. The CDR3 spells CASSLGFQAGNTIYF. CDR3 DNA sequence: TGTGCCAGCAGCTTAGGGTTCCAGGCTGGAAACACCATATATTTT.

The V gene is TRBV12-3 or TRBV12-4, the J gene TRBJ2-3; D ambiguous. CDR3 length: 14 amino acids. Trimming left V 1 base short and J 2 bases short, with 7 bases between. CDR3 sequence reads: CASSLDFFTDTQYF. The CDR3 DNA sequence: TGTGCCAGCAGTTTAGACTTCTTCACAGATACGCAGTATTTT.

This chain connects TRBV10-1 to TRBJ2-3; D is perhaps TRBD1 (6 bases). CDR1 is WNHNN and CDR2 is SYGVQD in the germline V gene (reference sequence). Trimming left V 2 bases short and J 2 bases short, with 14 bases between. CDR3 length: 16 residues. The chain's CDR3 is CASSENKAGDTDTQYF. The CDR3 bases are TGCGCCAGCAGTGAGAATAAGGCAGGGGACACAGATACGCAGTATTTT.

This chain links TRBV4-1 with TRBJ2-1; weak D call: TRBD1 (6 bases). CDR1 is MGHRA, CDR2 YSYEKL, per germline. This CDR3 contains 17 residues. V was shortened by 6 bases and J by 2 bases, with 20 bases between the two germline ends. In DNA, the CDR3 is TGCGCCAGCAGTCCTCAGGCGGGCAGGGGCACCTACAATGAGCAGTTCTTC. Protein sequence: CASSPQAGRGTYNEQFF.

The rearrangement joins TRBV12-3 or TRBV12-4 to TRBJ2-3, with TRBD1 matching 9 bases. The CDR3 totals 14 residues. The junction had 3 bases not matched to a gene; V was cut back by 5 bases and J by 3 bases. The DNA of the CDR3 is TGTGCCAGCAGTGTACAGGGGGCAACAGATACGCAGTATTTT. Its translation is CASSVQGATDTQYF.

The CDR3 loop reads CATSEGFSYEQYF. Written as DNA, the CDR3 is TGTGCCACAAGCGAGGGATTTTCCTACGAGCAGTACTTC. V is TRBV5-4 and J is TRBJ2-7; D may be TRBD2 (5 bases). This CDR3 is 13 amino acids long. V shed 9 bases and J shed 1 base, with 14 bases lying between them. Germline V CDR1 and CDR2: SGHNT, YYREEE (reference sequence). Full variable domain (missing parts from reference TRBV5-4 and TRBJ2-7): ETGVTQSPTHLIKTRGQQVTLRCSSQSGHNTVSWYQQALGQGPQFIFQYYREEENGRGNFPPRFSGLQFPNYSSELNVNALELDDSALYLCATSEGFSYEQYFGPGTRLTVT.

The rearrangement links TRBV12-3 or TRBV12-4 to TRBJ2-7, with a possible D match to TRBD2 (6 bases). Trimming pared 5 bases from V and 5 bases from J, leaving 16 bases between. The CDR3 extends over 14 amino acids. CDR3 coding DNA: TGTGCCAGCAGTCTGGGCGGAGGGGTCCACGAGCAGTACTTC. Protein: CASSLGGGVHEQYF.

The V and J genes are TRBV11-2 and TRBJ2-5; D is unclear. The CDR3 is made up of 13 amino acids. V lost 3 bases to trimming and J lost 5 bases, with 10 bases between them. Germline-derived CDR1 and CDR2 are SGHAT and FQNNGV. The CDR3 reads CASSFPPVETQYF. CDR3 DNA: TGTGCCAGCAGCTTTCCCCCTGTGGAGACCCAGTACTTC.

This clonotype has a handful of counts. The CDR3 loop reads CSARGDRGTGYEQYF. CDR3 sequence (DNA): TGCAGTGCTAGAGGCGACAGGGGGACTGGGTACGAGCAGTACTTC. This chain joins TRBV20-1 and TRBJ2-7, with 9 nucleotides matching TRBD1. Trimming took 1 base from V and 4 from J; bases not matched to a gene: 8. The CDR3 is made up of 15 amino acids. In germline, CDR1 is DFQATT, CDR2 SNEGSKA (reference sequence).

This clonotype has a single count. The rearrangement uses TRBV7-2 and TRBJ2-1; 10 positions agree with TRBD2. With V trimmed by 1 base and J by 6 bases, 3 bases remained unmatched. The CDR3 loop spans 15 amino acids. Germline values: CDR1 SGHTA, CDR2 FQGNSA. The CDR3 loop is CASSLGGLASNEQFF. The DNA of the CDR3 is TGTGCCAGCAGCTTAGGGGGACTAGCGTCCAATGAGCAGTTCTTC.

The rearrangement links TRBV9 to TRBJ1-6; 7 bases match TRBD1. From germline, CDR1 is SGDLS and CDR2 YYNGEE. This CDR3 comprises 15 residues. V lost 4 bases and J lost 10; bases outside the gene matches: 11. The DNA for the CDR3 is TGTGCCAGCAGCCCAAATCAGGGGGGCCAATCACCCCTCCACTTT. Translation: CASSPNQGGQSPLHF. The whole variable domain, filled in from reference TRBV9 and TRBJ1-6, reads DSGVTQTPKHLITATGQRVTLRCSPRSGDLSVYWYQQSLDQGLQFLIQYYNGEERAKGNILERFSAQQFPDLHSELNLSSLELGDSALYFCASSPNQGGQSPLHFGNGTRLTVT.

This chain links TRBV7-2 with TRBJ2-2; D gene uncertain. CDR1 is SGHTA and CDR2 is FQGNSA in the germline V gene. With 5 bases removed from V and 5 bases from J, the gap between germline ends came to 9 bases. The CDR3 is 13 residues long. For the CDR3, the DNA is TGTGCCAGCAGCCCCCAAGCAACCGGGGAGCTGTTTTTT. Protein sequence: CASSPQATGELFF.

In its sample, this clonotype was seen a few times. The chain is built from TRBV21-1 and TRBJ1-2. TRBV21-1 is listed as a pseudogene. This CDR3 comprises 15 residues. CDR3 region: CACSNPPAFRAGYTF. CDR3 nucleotide sequence: TGTGCCTGCAGCAACCCCCCGGCCTTCCGGGCTGGCTACACCTTC.

The J gene is TRBJ2-1, the V gene TRBV9; the match to TRBD2 covers 12 bases. Trimming at V came to 2 bases and at J to 1 base, leaving 1 base not matched to a gene. The CDR3 spans 16 residues. CDR1 is SGDLS and CDR2 is YYNGEE in the germline V gene. The CDR3 loop is CASSVTSGGSYNEQFF. The CDR3 nucleotides read TGTGCCAGCAGCGTCACTAGCGGGGGGTCCTACAATGAGCAGTTCTTC. Variable domain in full (rest from reference TRBV9 and TRBJ2-1): DSGVTQTPKHLITATGQRVTLRCSPRSGDLSVYWYQQSLDQGLQFLIQYYNGEERAKGNILERFSAQQFPDLHSELNLSSLELGDSALYFCASSVTSGGSYNEQFFGPGTRLTVL.

This clonotype was seen a handful of times. This chain connects TRBV11-2 to TRBJ2-5; possibly TRBD2 for D (7 bases). Per germline, CDR1 SGHAT and CDR2 FQNNGV. Trimming left V 4 bases short and J 2 bases short, with 17 bases between. This CDR3 comprises 16 residues. The CDR3 nucleotides are TGTGCCAGCAGCTATAGGGGGGCTAGCGGACAAGAGACCCAGTACTTC. It specifies CASSYRGASGQETQYF.

The chain recombines TRBV14 with TRBJ2-7; 7 bases are a match to TRBD2. The J call could be wrong; TRBJ2-5 is a better fit for the DNA end. The CDR3 is 15 residues long. Germline V gene sequence: CDR1 SGHDN, CDR2 FVKESK. This chain's CDR3 is CASSHQREGPETQYF. Here the CDR3 DNA reads TGTGCCAGCAGCCATCAAAGGGAGGGTCCGGAGACCCAGTACTTC.

The chain's CDR3 is CASSWMTGADYGYTF. CDR3 sequence (DNA): TGTGCCAGCAGCTGGATGACAGGGGCGGACTATGGCTACACCTTC. This chain joins TRBV7-9 and TRBJ1-2; 8 bases agree with TRBD1. V shed 4 bases and J 3 bases; nucleotides not matched to a gene: 7. Germline assignment: CDR1 SEHNR and CDR2 FQNEAQ (reference sequence). This CDR3 is 15 amino acids long.